This T cell receptor beta chain originates from a study of OX40 agonist ivuxolimab in advanced cancers. The CDR3 spans 16 residues. Germline values: CDR1 LNHDA, CDR2 SQIVND (reference sequence). V was shortened by 7 bases and J by 2 bases, with 18 bases between the two germline ends. Assay used: immunoSEQ multiplex PCR; TCRdb lists only in-frame clones, some missing. The data show around 60,000 clones, around 93% seen once. To note about this clone: Its matching antigen is unknown.

Study findings and constraints: Both blood CD4+ and CD8+ T cells showed clonal growth by week 6 at 0.1 to 3.0 mg/kg.

V usage is TRBV19 and J usage is TRBJ1-5; a possible D gene is TRBD1 (5 bases). The source material was CD4+ or CD8+ T cells sorted from blood, sampled in a trial of the OX40 agonist ivuxolimab. The sequence came from an adult with an advanced solid tumor such as melanoma, head and neck, liver or kidney cancer. Written as DNA, the CDR3 is TGTGCCAGTAACAAGTGGCAGGGTGGAGGCAATCAGCCCCAGCATTTT. Translating it yields CASNKWQGGGNQPQHF.